The 13 T cell receptor beta chains below come from one sample, sequenced in a study of T cell responses to AZD1222 COVID-19 vaccine. The table came from immunoSEQ multiplex PCR; TCRdb's copy has only in-frame clones and leaves some out. The sample carries around 200,000 clones, around 94% recorded once. The sample in question was peripheral blood, obtained 28 days after the second AZD1222 dose. The origin of the receptors is an adult who received the AZD1222 COVID-19 vaccine.

As to this clone: This CDR3 is also generated by other DNA sequences in the sample. The gene calls are TRBV18 and TRBJ2-5, with D perhaps TRBD1 or TRBD2 (6 bases each). Trimming shortened V by 1 base and J by 4 bases, and 7 bases separated the two germline ends. CDR1 is KGHSH, CDR2 LQKENI, per germline. The CDR3 spans 13 residues. In nucleotides, the CDR3 is TGTGCCAGCTCACCACAGGGGGGAGAGACCCAGTACTTC. Residues: CASSPQGGETQYF.

V gene TRBV7-2 combines with J gene TRBJ2-2, with D tentatively TRBD1 (6 bases). Germline CDR1 and CDR2: SGHTA and FQGNSA. CDR3 length: 15 residues. With 5 bases removed from V and 5 bases from J, the gap between germline ends came to 15 bases. The CDR3 bases are TGTGCCAGCAGCCCAGGGGCTGTCTTTACCGGGGAGCTGTTTTTT. Protein product: CASSPGAVFTGELFF.

CDR3 sequence (DNA): TGTGCCAGCAGCGTAGATGTTAGCGGGGGTTTCTACAATGAGCAGTTCTTC. Protein product: CASSVDVSGGFYNEQFF. This chain connects TRBV9 to TRBJ2-1, with 9 positions matching TRBD2. V was pared by 0 bases and J by 3 bases, with 7 bases of the junction left unmatched. Looked up from germline, CDR1 is SGDLS and CDR2 is YYNGEE. This CDR3 contains 17 residues.

The chain has TRBV6-4 and TRBJ1-2; D remains ambiguous. The CDR3 extends over 14 amino acids. The germline V gene has CDR1 MRHNA and CDR2 SNTAGT. Trimming removed 2 bases from V and 1 base from J, with 8 bases in between. This CDR3 reads CASSDGGDNYGYTF. The CDR3 DNA is TGTGCCAGCAGTGACGGCGGGGATAACTATGGCTACACCTTC.

The J gene is TRBJ1-2, the V gene TRBV7-9; D is possibly TRBD1 (5 bases). This CDR3 has 16 residues. Between the trimmed V and J ends, which lost 1 base and 5 bases, there was a span of 17 bases. Germline V gives CDR1 SEHNR, CDR2 FQNEAQ (reference sequence). The CDR3 is CASSLGTSQVVYGYTF. CDR3 nucleotide sequence: TGTGCCAGCAGCTTAGGGACATCGCAGGTAGTTTATGGCTACACCTTC.

This clone was observed a single time. The gene calls are TRBV13 and TRBJ2-1; 13 bases agree with TRBD2. Looked up from germline, CDR1 is PRHDT and CDR2 is FYEKMQ (reference sequence). After removal of 5 bases from V and 7 bases from J, the junction contained 14 bases not matched to a gene. The CDR3 has 18 residues. CDR3 DNA sequence: TGTGCCAGCAGCAATAAACGACTAGCGGGAGGATGGCGGAATGAGCAGTTCTTC. This sequence encodes CASSNKRLAGGWRNEQFF.

The sample holds one count of this clone. The genes are TRBV2 and TRBJ2-1; TRBD2 aligns across 8 bases. Losses at the gene ends were 7 bases for V and 5 bases for J; bases not matched to a gene: 7. This CDR3 has 14 amino acids. Germline V gives CDR1 SNHLY, CDR2 FYNNEI. This chain's CDR3 is CASMVGLANNEQFF. CDR3 nucleotide sequence: TGTGCCAGCATGGTCGGACTAGCAAACAATGAGCAGTTCTTC. The full variable domain, completed using reference TRBV2 and TRBJ2-1, is EPEVTQTPSHQVTQMGQEVILRCVPISNHLYFYWYRQILGQKVEFLVSFYNNEISEKSEIFDDQFSVERPDGSNFTLKIRSTKLEDSAMYFCASMVGLANNEQFFGPGTRLTVL.

The chain joins TRBV30 to TRBJ2-5, with D perhaps matching TRBD2 (5 bases). Germline-derived CDR1 and CDR2 are GTSNPN and SVGIG (reference sequence). V lost 0 bases and J 5 bases, leaving 10 bases between the germline ends. The CDR3 is made up of 13 amino acids. CDR3 DNA sequence: TGTGCCTGGAGTGTACGGGGATCGGAGACCCAGTACTTC. Translated, it gives CAWSVRGSETQYF.

The chain employs TRBV5-6 and TRBJ2-4; possibly TRBD2 for D (5 bases). Trimming took off 1 base at V and 7 bases at J, with 15 bases between the two ends. The CDR3 contains 15 residues. Germline CDR1 reads SGHDT; CDR2 reads YYEEEE. The CDR3, as DNA: TGTGCCAGCAGCTTGAAAACGGGAATGGAGAACATTCAGTACTTC. Protein sequence: CASSLKTGMENIQYF. Using reference TRBV5-6 and TRBJ2-4 for the parts outside the CDR3, the full variable domain is DAGVTQSPTHLIKTRGQQVTLRCSPKSGHDTVSWYQQALGQGPQFIFQYYEEEERQRGNFPDRFSGHQFPNYSSELNVNALLLGDSALYLCASSLKTGMENIQYFGAGTRLSVL.

V gene TRBV4-1 combines with J gene TRBJ2-1; 15 positions agree with TRBD2. This CDR3 is 22 amino acids long. The V gene's germline CDR1 is MGHRA and CDR2 YSYEKL. J was trimmed by 3 bases and V by 0 bases; bases with no gene match: 15. The CDR3 loop is CASSQDLGVGLAGGINYNEQFF. The CDR3, as DNA: TGCGCCAGCAGCCAAGATCTTGGTGTAGGACTAGCGGGGGGGATAAACTACAATGAGCAGTTCTTC.

V gene TRBV4-3 combines with J gene TRBJ1-1; D ambiguous. Looked up from germline, CDR1 is LGHNA and CDR2 is YSLEER. The CDR3 runs 13 residues. With 5 bases removed from V and 1 base from J, the gap between germline ends came to 8 bases. The CDR3: CASSAYRNTEAFF. CDR3 nucleotides: TGCGCCAGCAGCGCATACAGGAACACTGAAGCTTTCTTT.

This rearrangement joins TRBV6-5 to TRBJ2-7, with 9 bases matching TRBD2. CDR1 and CDR2 from the germline V gene are MNHEY and SVGAGI. The CDR3 length is 15 residues. V was pared by 8 bases and J by 2 bases, with 10 bases of the junction left unmatched. The CDR3, as DNA: TGTGCCAGCTCAATAAAGCGGGGGGTTACCTACGAGCAGTACTTC. It codes for CASSIKRGVTYEQYF.

This clone was recorded once. The rearrangement joins TRBV20-1 to TRBJ2-1; D gene ambiguous. CDR1 and CDR2 from the germline V gene are DFQATT and SNEGSKA (reference sequence). The V end lost 1 base, the J end lost 6 bases, and 4 bases lay between the germline ends. The CDR3 runs 11 residues. The CDR3 DNA is TGCAGTGCTAGAGTGGTCAATGAGCAGTTCTTC. This gives the protein CSARVVNEQFF.